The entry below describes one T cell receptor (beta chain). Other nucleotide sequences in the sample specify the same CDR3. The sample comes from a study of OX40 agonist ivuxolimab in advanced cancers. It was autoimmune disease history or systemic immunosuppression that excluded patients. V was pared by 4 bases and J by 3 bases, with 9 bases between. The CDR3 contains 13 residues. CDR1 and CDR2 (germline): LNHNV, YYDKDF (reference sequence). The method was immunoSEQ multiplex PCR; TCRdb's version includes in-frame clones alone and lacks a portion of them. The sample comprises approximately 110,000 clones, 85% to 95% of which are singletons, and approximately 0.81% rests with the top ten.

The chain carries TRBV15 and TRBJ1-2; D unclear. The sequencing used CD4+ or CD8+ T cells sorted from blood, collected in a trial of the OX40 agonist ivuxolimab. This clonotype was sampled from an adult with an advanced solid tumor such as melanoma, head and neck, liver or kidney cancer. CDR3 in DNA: TGTGCCACCAGCAAGGATAGGGACTATGGCTACACCTTC. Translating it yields CATSKDRDYGYTF.